These 25 T cell receptor beta chains were all obtained from the same sample, sequenced in a study of shared clonotypes between healthy human individuals. TCRdb's copy holds only in-frame clones and misses some; the assay was immunoSEQ multiplex PCR. This sample has about 1 million clones, with approximately 72% found just once. What was sequenced was memory CD4+ T cells sorted from blood. Regarding subset: CD45RA-negative fraction. All receptors derive from a man aged 18-30 years in good health.

This clone was observed a handful of times. The rearrangement joins TRBV5-6 to TRBJ2-7; TRBD2 agrees at 13 bases. Germline CDR1 is SGHDT and CDR2 is YYEEEE. V trimming: 3 bases; J trimming: 4 bases; junction bases outside the gene matches: 4. This CDR3 comprises 15 residues. The DNA of the CDR3 is TGTGCCAGCAGCTCCGGACTAGCGGGAGTTTACGAGCAGTACTTC. This gives the protein CASSSGLAGVYEQYF.

In its sample, this clone was seen a few times. The CDR3 coding sequence is TGTGCCAGCAGTTTCCTAGCGGGGAGAGGGGAGCTGTTTTTT. Protein: CASSFLAGRGELFF. The chain has TRBV27 and TRBJ2-2; 9 bases line up with TRBD2. Germline CDR1 is MNHEY and CDR2 is SMNVEV (reference sequence). V shed 3 bases, J shed 8 bases, and the junction held 4 bases outside the gene matches. CDR3 length: 14 amino acids.

The chain links TRBV28 to TRBJ1-6, with a weak D call TRBD1 (6 bases). Germline V CDR1 and CDR2: MDHEN, SYDVKM. Trimming took off 9 bases at V and 9 bases at J, with 18 bases between the two ends. This CDR3 contains 14 residues. The CDR3 DNA reads as TGTGCCAGTCTGGGCGGGGGCAAGGGTTCACCCCTCCACTTT. Protein: CASLGGGKGSPLHF.

The rearrangement links TRBV2 to TRBJ2-7; TRBD1 matches 8 bases. CDR1 and CDR2 from the germline V gene are SNHLY and FYNNEI. This CDR3 spans 12 amino acids. V was pared by 7 bases and J by 6 bases, with 5 bases of the junction left unmatched. The CDR3 nucleotides are TGTGCCAGCACTACCGACAGGGGCGAGCAGTACTTC. It translates to CASTTDRGEQYF. Using reference TRBV2 and TRBJ2-7 for the parts outside the CDR3, the full variable domain is EPEVTQTPSHQVTQMGQEVILRCVPISNHLYFYWYRQILGQKVEFLVSFYNNEISEKSEIFDDQFSVERPDGSNFTLKIRSTKLEDSAMYFCASTTDRGEQYFGPGTRLTVT.

In regard to this clone: At the DNA level, this CDR3 is encoded by other sequences in the same sample as well. The V gene is TRBV19, the J gene TRBJ2-1; unclear D gene. The germline gives CDR1 LNHDA, CDR2 SQIVND (reference sequence). V was trimmed by 0 bases and J by 1 base, leaving 4 bases between them. The CDR3 is 14 residues long. CDR3 bases: TGTGCCAGTAGTATAGACGGTTCCTACAATGAGCAGTTCTTC. This translates into CASSIDGSYNEQFF. The full variable domain, completed using reference TRBV19 and TRBJ2-1, is DGGITQSPKYLFRKEGQNVTLSCEQNLNHDAMYWYRQDPGQGLRLIYYSQIVNDFQKGDIAEGYSVSREKKESFPLTVTSAQKNPTAFYLCASSIDGSYNEQFFGPGTRLTVL.

This rearrangement joins TRBV4-1 to TRBJ2-3; possible D gene TRBD2, 5 bases. Per the germline V gene, CDR1 is MGHRA and CDR2 is YSYEKL. CDR3 size: 16 residues. V was pared by 1 base and J by 6 bases, with 17 bases between. CDR3 DNA sequence: TGCGCCAGCAGCCAAGTACGAGGAAAAAGAGGGGATACGCAGTATTTT. Its protein is CASSQVRGKRGDTQYF.

This clone was counted a single time. CDR3 sequence reads: CASSLPRSSGMQETQYF. CDR3 coding DNA: TGCGCCAGCAGCTTGCCCCGCTCCTCAGGGATGCAAGAGACCCAGTACTTC. The chain couples TRBV5-1 to TRBJ2-5; D perhaps matches TRBD1 (5 bases). The germline V gene has CDR1 SGHRS and CDR2 YFSETQ. Trimming stripped 1 base from V and 2 bases from J, with 18 bases between. The CDR3 consists of 17 residues.

This clone was detected once. The V gene is TRBV6-5, the J gene TRBJ2-7, with D maybe TRBD2 (6 bases). Germline loops: CDR1 MNHEY, CDR2 SVGAGI. Trimming removed 7 bases from V and 7 bases from J, with 23 bases in between. The CDR3 sequence is 15 residues long. The CDR3 region is CASTSLRGGIGEQYF. In DNA, the CDR3 is TGTGCCAGCACCTCCCTAAGGGGAGGCATCGGAGAGCAGTACTTC.

This sequence joins TRBV7-2 and TRBJ2-3; D is undetermined. Germline loops: CDR1 SGHTA, CDR2 FQGNSA. This CDR3 spans 12 amino acids. V dropped 3 bases and J dropped 8 bases, with 9 bases sitting between them. The CDR3: CASSFDQATQYF. The DNA for the CDR3 is TGTGCCAGCAGCTTCGACCAGGCTACGCAGTATTTT.

This sequence joins TRBV9 and TRBJ2-2, with 8 bases matching TRBD1. There are 15 residues in the CDR3. V shed 6 bases, J shed 8 bases, and the junction held 12 bases outside the gene matches. CDR1 and CDR2 (germline): SGDLS, YYNGEE. As DNA, the CDR3 is TGTGCCAGCAAGGACAGGGATGACGGTCTTGGGGAGCTGTTTTTT. Translated, it gives CASKDRDDGLGELFF.

The chain recombines TRBV6-4 with TRBJ2-3, with D possibly matching TRBD2 (6 bases). V was cut by 3 bases and J by 1 base, with 14 bases left in between. Germline CDR1 reads MRHNA; CDR2 reads SNTAGT. The CDR3 sequence is 16 residues long. CDR3 bases: TGTGCCAGCAGTGAATCACTAGCATTAGGCACAGATACGCAGTATTTT. It encodes CASSESLALGTDTQYF.

This clone was counted between two and nine times. This chain connects TRBV28 to TRBJ2-1, with D possibly being TRBD2 (5 bases). From germline, CDR1 is MDHEN and CDR2 SYDVKM. This CDR3 has 16 residues. With 5 bases removed from V and 8 bases from J, the gap between germline ends came to 22 bases. The CDR3 reads CASSPSDPPRVYEQFF. DNA of the CDR3: TGTGCCAGCAGTCCGTCCGATCCACCGAGGGTGTATGAGCAGTTCTTC.

Remarks on this clone: The same CDR3 can be traced to other DNA sequences in this sample. The chain employs TRBV10-3 and TRBJ2-5; TRBD1 matches at 7 bases. Germline V gives CDR1 ENHRY, CDR2 SYGVKD. The CDR3 spans 14 residues. The V segment lost 0 bases and the J segment 5 bases; nucleotides outside the gene matches: 3. The CDR3 coding sequence is TGTGCCATCAGTGAGTCGGGACAGCAGGAGACCCAGTACTTC. It is translated as CAISESGQQETQYF.

Remarks on this clone: Additional DNA sequences in this sample encode the identical CDR3. V usage is TRBV7-9 and J usage is TRBJ1-5; D is possibly TRBD1 (6 bases). Germline loops: CDR1 SEHNR, CDR2 FQNEAQ (reference sequence). The CDR3 consists of 15 residues. V lost 5 bases and J 3 bases, leaving 14 bases between the germline ends. CDR3 nucleotide sequence: TGTGCCAGCAGCCCGGGGGGCAGGGACAATCAGCCCCAGCATTTT. Translating it yields CASSPGGRDNQPQHF.

J is TRBJ2-7 and V is TRBV11-2, with 8 nucleotides matching TRBD1. CDR1 SGHAT and CDR2 FQNNGV come from the germline V gene. CDR3 length: 15 residues. Trimming at V came to 0 bases and at J to 6 bases, leaving 7 bases not matched to a gene. DNA of the CDR3: TGTGCCAGCAGCTTAGATAGGGCAGGGGGCGGCGAGCAGTACTTC. It encodes CASSLDRAGGGEQYF.

Comment on this clone: The junction does not match germline at one end; this may be a read error. The genes are TRBV6-1 and TRBJ1-2, with 7 bases that match TRBD1. CDR3 length: 11 residues. CDR1 MNHNS and CDR2 SASEGT come from the germline V gene. CDR3 residues: CASSEAMTGHF. CDR3 bases: TGTGCCAGCAGTGAAGCTATGACAGGGCACTTC.

The gene calls are TRBV7-2 and TRBJ2-5; 10 bases line up with TRBD1. The CDR3 has 16 residues. V lost 3 bases, J lost 4 bases, and 8 bases stayed unmatched. Per germline, CDR1 SGHTA and CDR2 FQGNSA. The CDR3 DNA follows: TGTGCCAGCAGCTTTGGAGACAGGGGGCGCGGAGAGACCCAGTACTTC. It codes for CASSFGDRGRGETQYF.

The chain employs TRBV6-4 and TRBJ2-2, with D possibly being TRBD1 or TRBD2 (5 bases each). Germline loops: CDR1 MRHNA, CDR2 SNTAGT. V was trimmed by 8 bases and J by 6 bases, leaving 19 bases between them. The CDR3 totals 15 residues. The CDR3 bases are TGTGCCAGCCGATCCGGGACGTGGGGCGCCGGGGAGCTGTTTTTT. Its translation is CASRSGTWGAGELFF.

The genes are TRBV7-3 and TRBJ2-2; D gene unclear. V lost 5 bases and J 4 bases, leaving 8 bases between the germline ends. The CDR3 runs 13 residues. Germline values: CDR1 SGHTA, CDR2 FQGTGA. The CDR3 nucleotides are TGTGCCAGCAGCCTGAGTTTCACCGGGGAGCTGTTTTTT. This codes for CASSLSFTGELFF. Full variable domain (remainder filled in from reference TRBV7-3 and TRBJ2-2): GAGVSQTPSNKVTEKGKYVELRCDPISGHTALYWYRQSLGQGPEFLIYFQGTGAADDSGLPNDRFFAVRPEGSVSTLKIQRTERGDSAVYLCASSLSFTGELFFGEGSRLTVL.

V and J are TRBV5-1 and TRBJ2-1, with D possibly matching TRBD1 (6 bases). Germline V gives CDR1 SGHRS, CDR2 YFSETQ. V dropped 4 bases and J dropped 0 bases, with 11 bases sitting between them. CDR3 length equals 15 residues. CDR3 bases: TGCGCCAGCAGCCCAGGGGCCAGCTCCTACAATGAGCAGTTCTTC. This translates into CASSPGASSYNEQFF.

The chain combines TRBV5-6 with TRBJ2-5, with D possibly TRBD1 on 6 matching bases. The ends were cut back, 4 bases at V and 5 bases at J, with 15 bases in the middle. Germline assignment: CDR1 SGHDT and CDR2 YYEEEE. The CDR3 runs to 14 residues. This CDR3 is CASSKQGIAETQYF. The CDR3 DNA sequence: TGTGCCAGCAGCAAACAGGGTATTGCGGAGACCCAGTACTTC.

About this clone itself: Other DNA sequences of this sample code for an identical CDR3. V usage is TRBV7-2 and J usage is TRBJ2-7; D remains ambiguous. Trimming removed 3 bases at V and 3 bases at J, with 3 bases between. Germline CDR1 SGHTA, CDR2 FQGNSA. The CDR3 is 11 residues long. The CDR3 is CASSLLYEQYF. The CDR3 bases are TGTGCCAGCAGCTTGCTCTACGAGCAGTACTTC.

This clone was seen only a few times. The V gene is TRBV10-1, the J gene TRBJ2-3, with 8 bases matching TRBD1. The CDR3 is 15 amino acids. V was clipped by 2 bases and J by 1 base; unmatched bases: 2. Germline values: CDR1 WNHNN, CDR2 SYGVQD (reference sequence). For the CDR3, the DNA is TGCGCCAGCAGTGAGCAGGGGGCCGGCACAGATACGCAGTATTTT. It translates to CASSEQGAGTDTQYF.

The chain employs TRBV11-2 and TRBJ2-1; D is ambiguous. Germline V CDR1 and CDR2: SGHAT, FQNNGV. The length of the CDR3 is 13 residues. V was pared by 1 base and J by 12 bases, with 13 bases between. The CDR3 DNA sequence: TGTGCCAGCAGCTTAGCCGCCGGCTTGGGGCAGTTCTTC. Encoded protein: CASSLAAGLGQFF.

V is TRBV5-1 and J is TRBJ1-1; possible D gene TRBD1, 5 bases. Germline V gene lookup returns CDR1 SGHRS and CDR2 YFSETQ. The CDR3 extends over 15 amino acids. The ends were cut back, 4 bases at V and 1 base at J, with 14 bases in the middle. Here the CDR3 DNA reads TGCGCCAGCAGCGTCGACCCCCAGGGGAACACTGAAGCTTTCTTT. It codes for CASSVDPQGNTEAFF.